The TCR beta chain under discussion was sequenced for a study of regulatory T cells in long-lasting Graves disease. Relying on iRepertoire HTBI primers and Arm-PCR of CDR3 regions, the team built TCR beta libraries. TCRdb re-analysed the multiplex PCR reads in MiXCR, keeping a single row per CDR3 protein. The top ten hold roughly 10% of the sample, which has under 500,000 distinct CDR3 sequences, roughly 17% seen once. Broader study findings: TCR diversity in persistent Graves' patients was below that of newly diagnosed ones. What was studied was peripheral blood only, and not thyroid tissue.

This clonotype was counted only a few times. As yet, its antigen is unknown. Noted time point: newly diagnosed GD, antithyroid drugs for less than 3 months. There was RNA extracted from PBMCs, and the TCR library was made from it. The sample was also linked to a second study, of T cells in Graves' hyperthyroidism and ophthalmopathy. That work adds: With a duration under 2 months, the hyperthyroidism was newly diagnosed in patients aged 18 to 65. Those patients with uncontrolled infection, other autoimmune disease, pregnancy or lactation were excluded.

Sequenced material: peripheral blood mononuclear cells (PBMCs), taken at new diagnosis, from a patient treated with antithyroid drugs. This sequence was found in a woman under 40 with Graves disease.

Here the CDR3 reads CASSVDWGEQFF. The CDR3, as DNA: TGTGCCAGCAGCGTAGATTGGGGTGAGCAGTTCTTC. V gene TRBV9 combines with J gene TRBJ2-1; no clear D. Germline CDR1 reads SGDLS; CDR2 reads YYNGEE. V was shortened by 0 bases and J by 9 bases, with 7 bases between the two germline ends. The CDR3 consists of 12 residues. The variable domain in full, with the rest retrieved from reference TRBV9 and TRBJ2-1, is DSGVTQTPKHLITATGQRVTLRCSPRSGDLSVYWYQQSLDQGLQFLIQYYNGEERAKGNILERFSAQQFPDLHSELNLSSLELGDSALYFCASSVDWGEQFFGPGTRLTVL.